The 31 T cell receptor beta chains listed next were all sequenced from one sample in a study of graft-versus-host responses after intestinal transplantation. Which antigens these TCRs recognize remains unknown. Clones were read by immunoSEQ multiplex PCR, and TCRdb kept only the in-frame ones, dropping some. The repertoire has tens of thousands of clones, just under 95% of them found once; the top ten carry roughly 0.31%. This specimen consisted of unstimulated CD4+ T cells sorted from spleen or lymph node cells, obtained before intestinal transplant. The receptors here all came from a human donor who received an intestinal transplant.

The CDR3 loop reads CASEVAYNEQFF. CDR3 in DNA: TGTGCCAGCGAGGTGGCCTACAATGAGCAGTTCTTC. V usage is TRBV2 and J usage is TRBJ2-1; unclear D gene. Germline lookup yields CDR1 SNHLY and CDR2 FYNNEI. The CDR3 is 12 residues long. V was pared by 8 bases and J by 2 bases, with 7 bases between. Together with reference TRBV2 and TRBJ2-1, the CDR3 gives the full variable domain: EPEVTQTPSHQVTQMGQEVILRCVPISNHLYFYWYRQILGQKVEFLVSFYNNEISEKSEIFDDQFSVERPDGSNFTLKIRSTKLEDSAMYFCASEVAYNEQFFGPGTRLTVL.

This chain joins TRBV27 and TRBJ2-1; 9 bases align to TRBD1. Losses at the gene ends were 0 bases for V and 7 bases for J; bases not matched to a gene: 25. The CDR3 is 22 residues long. Germline lookup yields CDR1 MNHEY and CDR2 SMNVEV (reference sequence). CDR3 bases: TGTGCCAGCAGTTTATCTCAACCGGGACAGGGAGACCCAGTGCGGGCCTTAAATGAGCAGTTCTTC. This encodes CASSLSQPGQGDPVRALNEQFF.

The V call is TRBV5-6, the J call TRBJ1-5; D unclear. The CDR3 covers 13 residues. Trimming removed 4 bases at V and 1 base at J, with 6 bases between. Germline lookup yields CDR1 SGHDT and CDR2 YYEEEE. CDR3 amino acids: CASSLDSNQPQHF. The CDR3 nucleotides read TGTGCCAGCAGCCTGGACAGCAATCAGCCCCAGCATTTT.

The rearrangement joins TRBV23-1 to TRBJ2-3; perhaps D is TRBD1 or TRBD2 (7 bases each). TRBV23-1 has ORF status, its function being uncertain. The CDR3 extends over 21 amino acids. Trimming took off 4 bases at V and 1 base at J, with 30 bases between the two ends. CDR3 sequence reads: CASSLSPLWEGARRGTDTQYF. CDR3 nucleotide sequence: TGCGCCAGCAGTCTTTCCCCCCTTTGGGAGGGGGCAAGGAGGGGCACAGATACGCAGTATTTT.

The V call is TRBV5-1, the J call TRBJ1-3; D may be TRBD1 (5 bases). The CDR3 has 15 amino acids. The germline gives CDR1 SGHRS, CDR2 YFSETQ. Trimming cost V 4 bases and J 0 bases, with 11 bases left between them. The CDR3 DNA is TGCGCCAGCAGCCGAGAGGGGACCTCTGGAAACACCATATATTTT. It is translated as CASSREGTSGNTIYF.

The rearrangement uses TRBV28 and TRBJ2-1, with 9 bases lining up with TRBD1. Losses at the gene ends were 7 bases for V and 7 bases for J; bases not matched to a gene: 2. The CDR3 is 12 residues long. Germline-derived CDR1 and CDR2 are MDHEN and SYDVKM. The CDR3 here is CASNDRGNEQFF. For the CDR3, the DNA is TGTGCCAGCAACGACAGGGGGAATGAGCAGTTCTTC.

This rearrangement joins TRBV19 to TRBJ2-6; perhaps TRBD1 as D (6 bases). The CDR3 has 15 residues. Germline-derived CDR1 and CDR2 are LNHDA and SQIVND (reference sequence). V was pared by 6 bases and J by 0 bases, with 9 bases between. The CDR3 loop reads CASRDSSSGANVLTF. CDR3 nucleotides: TGTGCCAGTAGGGACAGCAGCTCTGGGGCCAACGTCCTGACTTTC.

This sequence joins TRBV7-6 and TRBJ1-5, with 9 bases lining up with TRBD1. This CDR3 region has 15 residues. V shed 0 bases, J shed 4 bases, and the junction held 1 base outside the gene matches. Germline V gene lookup returns CDR1 SGHVS and CDR2 FNYEAQ. The CDR3 sequence is CASSLAGQGNQPQHF. For the CDR3, the DNA is TGTGCCAGCAGCTTAGCAGGACAGGGGAATCAGCCCCAGCATTTT.

The gene calls are TRBV18 and TRBJ1-4; possible D gene TRBD1, 5 bases. V was pared by 0 bases and J by 10 bases, with 9 bases between. Germline lookup yields CDR1 KGHSH and CDR2 LQKENI. This CDR3 is built from 13 residues. CDR3 bases: TGTGCCAGCTCACCACCGGGGGACTCAAAACTGTTTTTT. Its protein is CASSPPGDSKLFF. Filled out from reference TRBV18 and TRBJ1-4, the complete variable domain reads NAGVMQNPRHLVRRRGQEARLRCSPMKGHSHVYWYRQLPEEGLKFMVYLQKENIIDESGMPKERFSAEFPKEGPSILRIQQVVRGDSAAYFCASSPPGDSKLFFGSGTQLSVL.

The gene calls are TRBV30 and TRBJ1-1; D is undetermined. Per germline, CDR1 GTSNPN and CDR2 SVGIG (reference sequence). Trimming left V 2 bases short and J 2 bases short, with 15 bases between. This CDR3 spans 15 amino acids. Written as DNA, the CDR3 is TGTGCCTGGAGTTCGTACGGAGAAATAAACACTGAAGCTTTCTTT. Protein sequence: CAWSSYGEINTEAFF.

The rearrangement links TRBV30 to TRBJ2-6, with a tentative D call TRBD2 (5 bases). Germline V CDR1 and CDR2: GTSNPN, SVGIG (reference sequence). This CDR3 contains 15 residues. V lost 0 bases and J lost 1, with 7 bases in between. The CDR3, as DNA: TGTGCCTGGAGTGTAAGGGAGTCTGGGGCCAACGTCCTGACTTTC. It yields the protein CAWSVRESGANVLTF.

The chain has TRBV29-1 and TRBJ1-2; D gene uncertain. The CDR3 is made up of 14 amino acids. Trimming left V 4 bases short and J 4 bases short, with 16 bases between. Germline CDR1 and CDR2: SQVTM and ANQGSEA. CDR3 sequence reads: CSVGVRADAYGYTF. The CDR3 region has the DNA TGCAGCGTTGGTGTGAGGGCTGACGCCTATGGCTACACCTTC.

This chain connects TRBV7-9 to TRBJ2-1; weak D call: TRBD2 (5 bases). CDR1 is SEHNR and CDR2 is FQNEAQ in the germline V gene (reference sequence). Trimming took off 5 bases at V and 8 bases at J, with 16 bases between the two ends. This CDR3 region has 14 residues. The CDR3 loop reads CASSPGGSEDEQFF. DNA for the CDR3: TGTGCCAGCAGCCCGGGCGGGTCCGAGGATGAGCAGTTCTTC.

This chain connects TRBV5-1 to TRBJ2-7; TRBD1 aligns across 7 bases. J gave up 3 bases and V 4 bases, and 10 bases lay outside the gene matches. The CDR3 length is 15 residues. CDR1 and CDR2 from the germline V gene are SGHRS and YFSETQ. The CDR3: CASSQGDTVFYEQYF. Here the CDR3 DNA reads TGCGCCAGCAGCCAGGGGGACACCGTCTTCTACGAGCAGTACTTC.

V is TRBV4-2 and J is TRBJ2-7; the match to TRBD2 covers 8 bases. Germline V gene data show CDR1 as LGHNA and CDR2 as YNFKEQ. This CDR3 spans 17 amino acids. Unmatched junction bases numbered 10, after V lost 0 bases and J lost 3 bases. The CDR3 spells CASSQEEGGRYNYEQYF. The CDR3, as DNA: TGTGCCAGCAGCCAAGAGGAGGGCGGGAGGTATAACTACGAGCAGTACTTC.

The chain carries TRBV28 and TRBJ2-2, with 8 bases lining up with TRBD1. The CDR3 sequence is 15 residues long. The junction had 5 bases not matched to a gene; V was cut back by 3 bases and J by 5 bases. Germline values: CDR1 MDHEN, CDR2 SYDVKM. CDR3 in amino acids: CASSFPGGGTGELFF. The CDR3 nucleotides are TGTGCCAGCAGTTTCCCAGGGGGCGGGACCGGGGAGCTGTTTTTT.

The CDR3, as DNA: TGTGCCAGCAGTTTACGAGGGACTAGCGGGAGGACCTCCTACAATGAGCAGTTCTTC. This translates into CASSLRGTSGRTSYNEQFF. This chain joins TRBV28 and TRBJ2-1; 15 positions agree with TRBD2. Germline CDR1 and CDR2: MDHEN and SYDVKM. The CDR3 consists of 19 residues. The ends lost 2 bases at V and 0 bases at J; junction bases unmatched: 5. The variable domain in full, with the rest retrieved from reference TRBV28 and TRBJ2-1, is DVKVTQSSRYLVKRTGEKVFLECVQDMDHENMFWYRQDPGLGLRLIYFSYDVKMKEKGDIPEGYSVSREKKERFSLILESASTNQTSMYLCASSLRGTSGRTSYNEQFFGPGTRLTVL.

This sequence joins TRBV5-6 and TRBJ2-1; D call uncertain. V was clipped by 0 bases and J by 10 bases, with 11 bases between them. Looked up from germline, CDR1 is SGHDT and CDR2 is YYEEEE. The CDR3 covers 13 residues. The CDR3 reads CASSLDLGREQFF. The CDR3 DNA reads TGTGCCAGCAGCTTGGACTTGGGAAGGGAGCAGTTCTTC.

The V call is TRBV6-1, the J call TRBJ2-7; either TRBD1 or TRBD2 may supply D (5 bases each). The CDR3 is made up of 16 amino acids. Trimming took off 3 bases at V and 4 bases at J, with 19 bases between the two ends. The germline CDR1 and CDR2 sequences are MNHNS and SASEGT. The CDR3 bases are TGTGCCAGCAGTGAGAGGGGCCCTCCGACGCATTACGAGCAGTACTTC. The encoded protein is CASSERGPPTHYEQYF.

The gene calls are TRBV9 and TRBJ1-3; D unclear. Germline CDR1 reads SGDLS; CDR2 reads YYNGEE. Trimming took off 4 bases at V and 0 bases at J, with 11 bases between the two ends. The CDR3 runs to 15 residues. CDR3 nucleotides: TGTGCCAGCAGCAGCAGCAAATCCTCTGGAAACACCATATATTTT. This sequence encodes CASSSSKSSGNTIYF.

The chain recombines TRBV28 with TRBJ2-7; 7 bases map to TRBD2. This CDR3 has 15 amino acids. The V and J ends lost 6 bases and 0 bases, in that order; junction bases with no gene match: 8. Germline lookup yields CDR1 MDHEN and CDR2 SYDVKM. The CDR3 DNA reads as TGTGCCAGCAGCTCACTAGCGTCGAGCTCCTACGAGCAGTACTTC. Translating gives CASSSLASSSYEQYF. Variable domain in full (rest from reference TRBV28 and TRBJ2-7): DVKVTQSSRYLVKRTGEKVFLECVQDMDHENMFWYRQDPGLGLRLIYFSYDVKMKEKGDIPEGYSVSREKKERFSLILESASTNQTSMYLCASSSLASSSYEQYFGPGTRLTVT.

The V and J genes are TRBV18 and TRBJ2-7; weak D call: TRBD1 (5 bases). CDR1 is KGHSH and CDR2 is LQKENI in the germline V gene. Trimming took 2 bases from V and 6 from J, leaving 11 bases between them. The CDR3 length is 13 residues. CDR3 DNA sequence: TGTGCCAGCTCACCATCGACAGCCTTCGAGCAGTACTTC. This translates into CASSPSTAFEQYF.

This chain connects TRBV27 to TRBJ2-5; 8 nucleotides line up with TRBD1. Trimming cost V 6 bases and J 9 bases; bases outside gene matches: 18. Per the germline V gene, CDR1 is MNHEY and CDR2 is SMNVEV (reference sequence). The CDR3 runs 16 residues. CDR3 sequence reads: CASRNLGQGGVPAQYF. Written as DNA, the CDR3 is TGTGCCAGCAGAAACTTAGGACAGGGCGGCGTTCCAGCCCAGTACTTC.

The chain joins TRBV6-1 to TRBJ1-2; D remains ambiguous. There are 13 residues in the CDR3. V was pared by 11 bases and J by 2 bases, with 15 bases between. CDR1 and CDR2 (germline): MNHNS, SASEGT. The CDR3 nucleotides read TGTGCCCCCGAGACGAAATCAAACTATGGCTACACCTTC. As protein: CAPETKSNYGYTF.

The rearrangement uses TRBV7-2 and TRBJ2-5; unclear D gene. This CDR3 region has 11 residues. V was trimmed by 4 bases and J by 1 base, leaving 1 base between them. Germline-derived CDR1 and CDR2 are SGHTA and FQGNSA. The CDR3 spells CASSSQETQYF. The CDR3 DNA follows: TGTGCCAGCAGCTCCCAAGAGACCCAGTACTTC.

This chain joins TRBV9 and TRBJ1-2; D ambiguous. CDR1 and CDR2 from the germline V gene are SGDLS and YYNGEE. CDR3 length: 16 amino acids. The V end was cut by 0 bases, the J end by 4 bases, with 16 bases between. CDR3 sequence: CASSVAPGSRTYGYTF. Here the CDR3 DNA reads TGTGCCAGCAGCGTAGCCCCGGGATCAAGGACCTATGGCTACACCTTC.

The chain carries TRBV4-2 and TRBJ2-1; 9 nucleotides align to TRBD2. This CDR3 region has 17 residues. Germline loops: CDR1 LGHNA, CDR2 YNFKEQ. J lost 5 bases, V lost 0 bases, and 8 bases had no gene match. The CDR3: CASSQEQLAGMNNEQFF. As DNA, the CDR3 is TGTGCCAGCAGCCAAGAGCAGCTAGCGGGAATGAACAATGAGCAGTTCTTC.

The chain has TRBV19 and TRBJ1-4, with D perhaps matching TRBD1 (6 bases). The CDR3 runs to 15 residues. V gave up 5 bases and J gave up 5 bases, with 15 bases separating them. Germline-derived CDR1 and CDR2 are LNHDA and SQIVND (reference sequence). The CDR3 DNA is TGTGCCAGTAGTCCAGGGGCAGGGAGAAATGAAAAACTGTTTTTT. It is translated as CASSPGAGRNEKLFF.

As DNA, the CDR3 is TGTGCCAGCAGCTCCCAGGGGTATCCCCAGCATTTT. Its protein product is CASSSQGYPQHF. The chain has TRBV27 and TRBJ1-5; the D gene is possibly TRBD1 (6 bases). V lost 6 bases and J 10 bases, leaving 13 bases between the germline ends. Per the germline V gene, CDR1 is MNHEY and CDR2 is SMNVEV (reference sequence). The CDR3 is 12 amino acids.

V is TRBV15 and J is TRBJ2-1; 11 bases are a match to TRBD1. The junction had 9 bases not matched to a gene; V was cut back by 5 bases and J by 9 bases. From germline, CDR1 is LNHNV and CDR2 YYDKDF (reference sequence). This CDR3 is built from 15 residues. The CDR3 is CATSLGQGARGEQFF. CDR3 DNA sequence: TGTGCCACCAGCCTAGGACAGGGGGCTAGGGGTGAGCAGTTCTTC.

This clone was seen a single time. The rearrangement joins TRBV27 to TRBJ2-3; 10 bases are a match to TRBD2. V shed 7 bases and J 2 bases; nucleotides not matched to a gene: 9. This CDR3 is built from 16 residues. Germline V gene data show CDR1 as MNHEY and CDR2 as SMNVEV (reference sequence). The CDR3: CASTPLSGRYTDTQYF. The CDR3 bases are TGTGCCAGCACTCCTCTTAGCGGGAGGTACACAGATACGCAGTATTTT.